This T cell receptor (beta chain) was captured in a study of blood T cell repertoires in COVID-19. Across the study: Samples representing acute and convalescent COVID-19 were sourced from the United States, Italy and Spain. In each case, the material was cDNA or gDNA derived from T cells, B-cell-depleted T cells, or PBMCs.

In the study's own analysis: Reference gene primer amplification gave estimated nucleated cell counts. The data were produced by immunoSEQ multiplex PCR, yet TCRdb's version contains in-frame clones alone and is incomplete. D and trimming come from the DNA, and the V and J calls and clone size come from that table. Here the sample spans about 120,000 clones, around 77% being singletons. Deletions cut 3 bases from V and 0 bases from J, with 6 bases between. This CDR3 is 13 amino acids long. CDR1 is SGHRS, CDR2 YFSETQ, per germline. The sequence came from a human donor in a cohort sampled during active COVID-19. Material: peripheral blood. The chain combines TRBV5-1 with TRBJ1-1; no firm D call. CDR3 amino acids: CASSSELNTEAFF. The CDR3 region has the DNA TGCGCCAGCAGCTCCGAGTTGAACACTGAAGCTTTCTTT.